Listed here are 7 T cell receptor beta chains from one sample, sequenced in a study of T cell changes during pregnancy in multiple sclerosis. The assay was immunoSEQ multiplex PCR, and TCRdb's table has in-frame clones only and misses some. The table records about 36,000 clones, almost 95% of them present only once. Sequencing used CD4+ T cells from peripheral blood mononuclear cells, obtained in the third trimester of pregnancy. The receptors here all came from a female donor in good health, enrolled as a control in a pregnancy study.

The chain combines TRBV6-5 with TRBJ2-1; D may be TRBD1 (5 bases). V dropped 6 bases and J dropped 2 bases, with 14 bases sitting between them. Per the germline V gene, CDR1 is MNHEY and CDR2 is SVGAGI. The CDR3 is 15 amino acids. The DNA of the CDR3 is TGTGCCAGCAGCTTGAGCCAGGGTGCCTACAATGAGCAGTTCTTC. Encoded protein: CASSLSQGAYNEQFF.

This sequence joins TRBV7-2 and TRBJ2-1, with D possibly matching TRBD2 (5 bases). This CDR3 has 14 residues. The V and J ends lost 5 bases and 4 bases respectively, with 12 bases between them. Germline CDR1 SGHTA, CDR2 FQGNSA. CDR3: CASSPFGEYNEQFF. The CDR3 DNA follows: TGTGCCAGCAGCCCTTTCGGGGAGTACAATGAGCAGTTCTTC. The full variable domain, with the rest looked up from reference TRBV7-2 and TRBJ2-1, is GAGVSQSPSNKVTEKGKDVELRCDPISGHTALYWYRQSLGQGLEFLIYFQGNSAPDKSGLPSDRFSAERTGGSVSTLTIQRTQQEDSAVYLCASSPFGEYNEQFFGPGTRLTVL.

The rearrangement uses TRBV5-6 and TRBJ1-6; no definite D call. V lost 1 base and J 4 bases, leaving 6 bases between the germline ends. Germline V lookup: CDR1 SGHDT, CDR2 YYEEEE. The CDR3 loop spans 14 amino acids. DNA for the CDR3: TGTGCCAGCAGCTTGCGGGGATATAATTCACCCCTCCACTTT. Translated, it gives CASSLRGYNSPLHF.

The chain recombines TRBV7-8 with TRBJ1-6, with TRBD1 as a possible D gene (6 bases). The germline V gene encodes CDR1 SGHVS and CDR2 FQNEAQ. The CDR3 has 15 residues. V was clipped by 5 bases and J by 8 bases, with 16 bases between them. CDR3 sequence (DNA): TGTGCCAGCAGCCGGGGGGCGACAGGTGATTCACCCCTCCACTTT. Protein sequence: CASSRGATGDSPLHF.

This clone was seen only once. The chain couples TRBV7-8 to TRBJ1-1, with a possible D match to TRBD1 (6 bases). V dropped 4 bases and J dropped 1 base, with 13 bases sitting between them. From germline, CDR1 is SGHVS and CDR2 FQNEAQ. This CDR3 is 15 amino acids long. The CDR3 loop is CASSSSRGTNTEAFF. CDR3 DNA sequence: TGTGCCAGCAGCTCCAGCAGGGGTACGAACACTGAAGCTTTCTTT.

The rearrangement joins TRBV19 to TRBJ1-6; 7 positions agree with TRBD1. Germline CDR1 reads LNHDA; CDR2 reads SQIVND (reference sequence). V lost 6 bases and J lost 5; bases outside the gene matches: 7. This CDR3 is built from 15 residues. The CDR3 coding sequence is TGTGCCAGTAGAAATGGCGACAGGGATAATTCACCCCTCCACTTT. Amino acid sequence: CASRNGDRDNSPLHF.

The genes are TRBV7-2 and TRBJ2-3; 8 nucleotides line up with TRBD2. The CDR3 covers 16 residues. V dropped 4 bases and J dropped 0; count of bases not matched to a gene: 6. Germline V gives CDR1 SGHTA, CDR2 FQGNSA. The CDR3 protein is CASSSMGTSSTDTQYF. The CDR3 coding sequence is TGTGCCAGCAGCTCCATGGGGACTAGTAGCACAGATACGCAGTATTTT.